Listed below are T cell receptor beta chains from one sample, sequenced in a study of T cell responses to AZD1222 COVID-19 vaccine. Sequenced by immunoSEQ multiplex PCR; TCRdb stores in-frame clones only, minus some. The data show 120,000 or so clones, with more than 85% seen just once and approximately 12% held by the top ten. The starting material was peripheral blood, obtained on day 0 of MenACWY control vaccination. These receptors were taken from an adult in good health. Each CDR3 is given with its conserved first and last residue. A D gene is named only where the DNA matches it firmly. Not all rows give a size; the values are once, few, many and, for expanded clones, a class.

clone size: -; J gene: TRBJ2-3; D gene: TRBD1; V gene: TRBV5-5; CDR3 DNA: TGTGCCAGCAGCTCGGAAGGCGGGACAGGGGCGGCGGGTACGCAGTATTTT; CDR3 protein: CASSSEGGTGAAGTQYF
clone size: -; J gene: TRBJ1-4; D gene: TRBD1; V gene: TRBV13; CDR3 DNA: TGTGCCAGCAGTTTGAAGGACAGGGAAGTTGAAAAACTGTTTTTT; CDR3 protein: CASSLKDREVEKLFF
clone size: -; J gene: TRBJ2-1; D gene: -; V gene: TRBV21-1; CDR3 DNA: TGTGCCAGCAGCAGAAAGACCGGGACTAGCGGGAATGAGCAGTTCTTC; CDR3 protein: CASSRKTGTSGNEQFF
clone size: few; J gene: TRBJ2-1; D gene: -; V gene: TRBV18; CDR3 DNA: TGTGCCAGCTCACCACCTAGCGGATACAATGAGCAGTTCTTC; CDR3 protein: CASSPPSGYNEQFF
clone size: -; J gene: TRBJ1-1; D gene: -; V gene: TRBV30; CDR3 DNA: TGTGCCTGGAAGCGAAGTCAGAGCAGTGAAGCTTTCTTT; CDR3 protein: CAWKRSQSSEAFF
clone size: -; J gene: TRBJ2-3; D gene: -; V gene: TRBV7-2; CDR3 DNA: TGTGCCAGCAGCTTTGCCCCGCTAAGGGATACGCAGTATTTT; CDR3 protein: CASSFAPLRDTQYF
clone size: once; J gene: TRBJ2-7; D gene: TRBD2; V gene: TRBV3-1/TRBV3-2; CDR3 DNA: TGTGCCAGCAGCCAACCTACTAGCGGGAGATTCTACGAGCAGTACTTC; CDR3 protein: CASSQPTSGRFYEQYF
clone size: -; J gene: TRBJ1-2; D gene: -; V gene: TRBV4-3; CDR3 DNA: TGCGCCAGCAGCCAAATCGGAGAGGGGGGCTACACCTTC; CDR3 protein: CASSQIGEGGYTF
clone size: -; J gene: TRBJ2-7; D gene: -; V gene: TRBV7-9; CDR3 DNA: TGTGCCAGCAGCCCATCCCAGGGTCAAGGCGGCGAGCAGTACTTC; CDR3 protein: CASSPSQGQGGEQYF
clone size: -; J gene: TRBJ2-7; D gene: -; V gene: TRBV6-5; CDR3 DNA: TGTGCCAGCAGTTACAGCAGTGTAATAGACGAGCAGTACTTC; CDR3 protein: CASSYSSVIDEQYF
clone size: -; J gene: TRBJ1-2; D gene: -; V gene: TRBV12-3/TRBV12-4; CDR3 DNA: TGTGCCAGCAGCCCGACAGCTTATGGCTACACCTTC; CDR3 protein: CASSPTAYGYTF
clone size: -; J gene: TRBJ2-3; D gene: TRBD2; V gene: TRBV3-1/TRBV3-2; CDR3 DNA: TGTGCCAGCAGCCAGAAGAGCGGGAGAAGAGATACGCAGTATTTT; CDR3 protein: CASSQKSGRRDTQYF
clone size: -; J gene: TRBJ2-3; D gene: TRBD2; V gene: TRBV7-9; CDR3 DNA: TGTGCCAGCAGCTGGCAGCGGGAGTTCGGAGATACGCAGTATTTT; CDR3 protein: CASSWQREFGDTQYF
clone size: -; J gene: TRBJ1-1; D gene: -; V gene: TRBV19; CDR3 DNA: TGTGCCAGTATTAAGGGGAAAAACACTGAAGCTTTCTTT; CDR3 protein: CASIKGKNTEAFF
clone size: -; J gene: TRBJ2-7; D gene: -; V gene: TRBV6-2/TRBV6-3; CDR3 DNA: TGTGCCAGCAGTTACCCAAGTGGCGAGCAGTACTTC; CDR3 protein: CASSYPSGEQYF
clone size: -; J gene: TRBJ2-7; D gene: TRBD2; V gene: TRBV9; CDR3 DNA: TGTGCCAGCAGCGGAGTGGAGGCGGGAGGCAGTCGGCAGTACTTC; CDR3 protein: CASSGVEAGGSRQYF
clone size: -; J gene: TRBJ1-5; D gene: TRBD1; V gene: TRBV19; CDR3 DNA: TGTGCCAGTAGTACAAGGGACAGGAATAGCAATCAGCCCCAGCATTTT; CDR3 protein: CASSTRDRNSNQPQHF
clone size: -; J gene: TRBJ2-2; D gene: TRBD1; V gene: TRBV28; CDR3 DNA: TGTGCCATCAGGAAAACCGGGACAGGGGGCACGGGCACCGGGGAGCTGTTTTTT; CDR3 protein: CAIRKTGTGGTGTGELFF
clone size: -; J gene: TRBJ1-6; D gene: TRBD1; V gene: TRBV7-2; CDR3 DNA: TGTGCCAGCACCGGACAGGGAGAATATTCACCCCTCCACTTT; CDR3 protein: CASTGQGEYSPLHF
clone size: -; J gene: TRBJ1-2; D gene: -; V gene: TRBV3-1/TRBV3-2; CDR3 DNA: TGTGCCAGCAGCCGAGCAGGGGAGGTGGGCTACACCTTC; CDR3 protein: CASSRAGEVGYTF
clone size: few; J gene: TRBJ2-1; D gene: -; V gene: TRBV12-3/TRBV12-4; CDR3 DNA: TGTGCCAGCAGTCAGAGGGTTTTGGGTGAGCAGTTCTTC; CDR3 protein: CASSQRVLGEQFF
clone size: few; J gene: TRBJ2-7; D gene: -; V gene: TRBV6-5; CDR3 DNA: TGTGCCAGCAGTTACGACCCCCAGCCCCCCTACGAGCAGTACTTC; CDR3 protein: CASSYDPQPPYEQYF
clone size: -; J gene: TRBJ2-7; D gene: -; V gene: TRBV19; CDR3 DNA: TGTGCCAGTGGGACTGGGTCCTACGAGCAGTACTTC; CDR3 protein: CASGTGSYEQYF
clone size: -; J gene: TRBJ2-7; D gene: TRBD1; V gene: TRBV19; CDR3 DNA: TGTGCCAGTAGTATATTGACAGGGGGGTTCCACGAGCAGTACTTC; CDR3 protein: CASSILTGGFHEQYF
clone size: -; J gene: TRBJ1-6; D gene: -; V gene: TRBV27; CDR3 DNA: TGTGCCAGCAGTTTAATCGGTGGAACACCCCTCCACTTT; CDR3 protein: CASSLIGGTPLHF
clone size: once; J gene: TRBJ1-4; D gene: TRBD1; V gene: TRBV6-5; CDR3 DNA: TGTGCCAGCAGTTACCGAACAGGGGCTAATGAAAAACTGTTTTTT; CDR3 protein: CASSYRTGANEKLFF
clone size: -; J gene: TRBJ2-3; D gene: -; V gene: TRBV13; CDR3 DNA: TGTGCCAGCAGCTTACGTAGCGGCTCTAGCACAGATACGCAGTATTTT; CDR3 protein: CASSLRSGSSTDTQYF
clone size: few; J gene: TRBJ1-6; D gene: -; V gene: TRBV7-6; CDR3 DNA: TGTGCCAGCAGCTTAGGACCCGGGGGGTATTCACCCCTCCACTTT; CDR3 protein: CASSLGPGGYSPLHF
clone size: -; J gene: TRBJ1-1; D gene: -; V gene: TRBV7-2; CDR3 DNA: TGTGCCAGCAGCTACCGGGGGGGAGTTTGGACTGAAGCTTTCTTT; CDR3 protein: CASSYRGGVWTEAFF
clone size: -; J gene: TRBJ1-2; D gene: TRBD1; V gene: TRBV6-5; CDR3 DNA: TGTGCCAGCAGCCGCGGGACAGGCTATGGCTACACCTTC; CDR3 protein: CASSRGTGYGYTF
clone size: few; J gene: TRBJ2-1; D gene: TRBD2; V gene: TRBV6-5; CDR3 DNA: TGTGCCAGCACCACCCGACTAGCCCCCTACAATGAGCAGTTCTTC; CDR3 protein: CASTTRLAPYNEQFF
clone size: -; J gene: TRBJ1-6; D gene: -; V gene: TRBV5-6; CDR3 DNA: TGTGCCAGCAGACAGAATAATTCACCCCTCCACTTT; CDR3 protein: CASRQNNSPLHF
clone size: -; J gene: TRBJ2-3; D gene: TRBD1; V gene: TRBV28; CDR3 DNA: TGTGCCAGCAACGTACTGGACAGGGGGCCAGATACGCAGTATTTT; CDR3 protein: CASNVLDRGPDTQYF
clone size: few; J gene: TRBJ2-7; D gene: TRBD1; V gene: TRBV6-6; CDR3 DNA: TGTGCAAGCGAAGGGGGCATCTCCTACGAGCAGTACTTC; CDR3 protein: CASEGGISYEQYF
clone size: -; J gene: TRBJ2-3; D gene: -; V gene: TRBV5-8; CDR3 DNA: TGTGCCAGCAGCCCGTTGCGGAGCTCTAGCACAGATACGCAGTATTTT; CDR3 protein: CASSPLRSSSTDTQYF
clone size: -; J gene: TRBJ1-4; D gene: -; V gene: TRBV4-2; CDR3 DNA: TGTGCCAGCAGCCAAGAAATGGCTAGGGGGGATGAAAAACTGTTTTTT; CDR3 protein: CASSQEMARGDEKLFF
clone size: -; J gene: TRBJ2-7; D gene: TRBD2; V gene: TRBV7-9; CDR3 DNA: TGTGCCAGCAGCTCCACTAGGACGGGACTAGCAGCTTTCCACGAGCAGTACTTC; CDR3 protein: CASSSTRTGLAAFHEQYF
clone size: -; J gene: TRBJ2-1; D gene: TRBD2; V gene: TRBV3-1/TRBV3-2; CDR3 DNA: TGTGCCAGCAGCCAAGTGGGTAGCGGGAGGGGGACCTCCTACAATGAGCAGTTCTTC; CDR3 protein: CASSQVGSGRGTSYNEQFF
clone size: -; J gene: TRBJ1-2; D gene: TRBD1; V gene: TRBV6-2/TRBV6-3; CDR3 DNA: TGTGCCAGCAGTTGGGGGACAGGGGGCTATGGCTACACCTTC; CDR3 protein: CASSWGTGGYGYTF